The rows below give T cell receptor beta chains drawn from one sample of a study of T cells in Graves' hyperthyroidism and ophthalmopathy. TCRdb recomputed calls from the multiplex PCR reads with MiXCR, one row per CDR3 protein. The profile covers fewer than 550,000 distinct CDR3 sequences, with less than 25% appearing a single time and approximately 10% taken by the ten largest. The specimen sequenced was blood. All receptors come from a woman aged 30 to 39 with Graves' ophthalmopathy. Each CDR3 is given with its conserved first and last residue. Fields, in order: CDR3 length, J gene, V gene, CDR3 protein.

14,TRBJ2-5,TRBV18,CASSPGATEETQYF
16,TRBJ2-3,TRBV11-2,CASSLGLAGAGDTQYF
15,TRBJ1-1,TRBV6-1,CASSTEQGVETEAFF
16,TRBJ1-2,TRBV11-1,CASSLEASEANYGYTF
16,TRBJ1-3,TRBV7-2,CASSPDLLSSGNTIYF
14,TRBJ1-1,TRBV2,CASNIRGVSTEAFF
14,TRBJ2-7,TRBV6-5,CASSPLAGGHEQYF
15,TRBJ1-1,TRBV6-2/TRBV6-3,CASSYPRQGTTEAFF
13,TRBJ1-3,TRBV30,CAWRTGGANTIYF
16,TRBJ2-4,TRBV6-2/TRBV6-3,CASSHSMDRAKNIQYF
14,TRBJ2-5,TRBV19,CASSGAGVGETQYF
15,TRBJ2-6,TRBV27,CASSLSGAGANVLTF
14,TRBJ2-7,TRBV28,CASSPGTVKSKQYF
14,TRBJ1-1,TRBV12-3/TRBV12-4,CASTNLGGGTEAFF
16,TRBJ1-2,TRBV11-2,CASSLFPFSSNYGYTF
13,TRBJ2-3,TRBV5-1,CASSLLSTDTQYF
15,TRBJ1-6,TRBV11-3,CASSLADGGHSPLHF
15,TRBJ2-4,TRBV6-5,CASSYSLGGGNIQYF
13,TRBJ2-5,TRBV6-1,CASRWRGGETQYF
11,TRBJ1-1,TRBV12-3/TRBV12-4,CAGRGNTEAFF
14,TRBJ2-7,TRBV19,CASSLTGETYEQYF
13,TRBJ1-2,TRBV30,CAWSVGGRSGYTF
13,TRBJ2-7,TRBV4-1,CASSQDRAYEQYF
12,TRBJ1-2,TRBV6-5,CASSYQGYGYTF
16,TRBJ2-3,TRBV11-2,CASSPTSGGGADTQYF
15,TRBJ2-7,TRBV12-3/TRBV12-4,CASSWAGTGIYEQYF